This paragraph reports one TCR beta chain. What it binds is unknown. The read is 3 residues too short to cover the CDR3 end, so that end is filled in from the germline J gene. The CDR3 totals 11 residues. CDR1 and CDR2 from the germline V gene are SNHLY and FYNNEI. With 9 bases removed from V and 5 bases from J, the gap between germline ends came to 10 bases. The data originate from a study of T cells in women clearing cervical HPV infection. Study as a whole: For cases, blood was sampled a median around 140 days after lesion detection, interquartile range about 90 to 200 days. The study's findings and limits: Effector/memory and HPV-specific T cells were not isolated, and association timing is unknown. TRBV6-7 abundance was lower in cases than controls (approximately 0.1% versus 0.17%).

Method: immunoSEQ multiplex PCR; TCRdb's copy keeps in-frame clones and lacks some. The data show more than 45,000 clones, and the top ten clones hold under 2%. J is TRBJ1-2 and V is TRBV2; D uncertain. The sequence derives from a woman aged 18-70 years with a cervical HPV16 infection that either progressed to CIN3+ or cleared (not recorded which). Input material: blood buffy coat. The CDR3 reads CASSQMYGYTF. The CDR3 DNA, read in part, is TGTGCCAGTTCGCAGATGTATGGC.